The 3 T cell receptor beta chains reported below all come from one sample, sequenced in a study of blood T cell repertoires in COVID-19. Repertoires were generated with immunoSEQ multiplex PCR, while TCRdb's copy carries only in-frame clones and drops some. In the table there are 140,000 to 150,000 clones, around 81% of which are singletons. Sample: peripheral blood. The receptors were gathered from a human donor in a cohort sampled during active COVID-19.

V gene TRBV7-9 combines with J gene TRBJ2-1; D might be TRBD1 (5 bases). Germline V gives CDR1 SEHNR, CDR2 FQNEAQ (reference sequence). There are 16 residues in the CDR3. V was pared by 2 bases and J by 1 base, with 12 bases between. CDR3 nucleotide sequence: TGTGCCAGCAGCTTATGGGGCCCACTTTCCTACAATGAGCAGTTCTTC. Translating gives CASSLWGPLSYNEQFF.

V gene TRBV5-1 combines with J gene TRBJ2-1; 10 nucleotides match TRBD2. In germline, CDR1 is SGHRS, CDR2 YFSETQ. This CDR3 has 15 residues. V shed 1 base and J 5 bases; nucleotides not matched to a gene: 3. The CDR3 nucleotides are TGCGCCAGCAGCTTGAGCAGCGGGGGGGACAATGAGCAGTTCTTC. Its translation: CASSLSSGGDNEQFF.

The chain has TRBV5-1 and TRBJ2-3, with 11 positions matching TRBD2. The junction had 12 bases not matched to a gene; V was cut back by 7 bases and J by 5 bases. Germline V gene data show CDR1 as SGHRS and CDR2 as YFSETQ. The CDR3 runs 16 residues. CDR3 loop: CASGPSGRRMGDTQYF. The DNA of the CDR3 is TGCGCCAGCGGCCCTAGCGGGAGGAGGATGGGAGATACGCAGTATTTT.